The clone carrying this T cell receptor (beta chain) was observed at least ten times. With 4 bases clipped from V and 8 bases from J, the junction kept 9 bases outside the gene matches. There are 14 residues in the CDR3. Investigators profiled TCR beta VDJ and CDR3 from genomic DNA template. In TCRdb, the reads were re-called with MiXCR into one record per CDR3 protein. The profile covers around 140,000 distinct CDR3 sequences, with roughly two fifths appearing a single time and almost 8.5% taken by the ten largest. The data were taken from a study of CD8+CD57+ T cells in acquired aplastic anemia. The overall study: CD4+ reads averaged approximately 11 million in healthy donors.

The clonotype was recovered from a human donor in good health, serving as a control. The J gene is TRBJ1-2, the V gene TRBV12-3 or TRBV12-4; TRBD1 matches 8 bases. The sample taken for sequencing was sorted CD4+, CD8+, or CD8+CD57+ T cells (not recorded which) from PBMCs. CDR3 residues: CASSSGTGQIGYTF. As DNA, the CDR3 is TGTGCCAGCAGTTCGGGGACAGGCCAGATCGGCTACACCTTC.